This T cell receptor (beta chain) was captured in a study of cytomegalovirus exposure and HLA in healthy donors. The study, taken as a whole, reports: Subsequent analysis found a tendency for first-cohort TCR clusters to co-occur within the approximately 130 validation repertoires. The classifier reportedly diagnosed cytomegalovirus status with high specificity and sensitivity.

Some clones are missing from TCRdb's copy, which holds only in-frame ones; the method was immunoSEQ multiplex PCR. Of 150,000 to 200,000 clones listed, around 96% were seen once; the top ten hold approximately 1%. Germline V gene data show CDR1 as SGHRS and CDR2 as YFSETQ. V was cut by 0 bases and J by 4 bases, with 8 bases left in between. The CDR3 is 13 amino acids. Turning to this clone: The antigen is undetermined.

V and J are TRBV5-1 and TRBJ2-7, with D maybe TRBD2 (6 bases). The specimen sequenced was PBMCs. This clonotype was sampled from a woman between 18 and 29 years old in good health and CMV-seronegative. The CDR3, as DNA: TGCGCCAGCAGCTTGGGACGGGAGTACGAGCAGTACTTC. This encodes CASSLGREYEQYF.